What follows describes a single T cell receptor beta chain. Its antigen remains unknown. The data belong to a study of shared clonotypes between healthy human individuals. Notes on the study in general: Blood was the only sampled material, and tissue repertoires likely differ.

Trimming pared 1 base from V and 5 bases from J, leaving 9 bases between. This CDR3 contains 13 residues. CDR1 and CDR2 from the germline V gene are KGHSH and LQKENI. Produced via immunoSEQ multiplex PCR; TCRdb's table is partial and in-frame only. The sample carries 520,000 or so clones, less than 85% recorded once. The chain uses TRBV18 and TRBJ2-7; D remains unclear. The sequencing sample was made of PBMCs. This clonotype was obtained from a woman aged 40 to 50 in good health. Some clones in this sample may be carry-over from other donors' samples. The CDR3: CASSPLLLDEQYF. CDR3 coding DNA: TGTGCCAGCTCACCACTTCTGTTGGACGAGCAGTACTTC.